The clone carrying this T cell receptor (beta chain) was observed a few times. Its target is not known. The CDR3 consists of 18 residues. Trimming took 0 bases from V and 2 from J; bases not matched to a gene: 12. Germline V gives CDR1 MNHEY, CDR2 SMNVEV (reference sequence). Data came from immunoSEQ multiplex PCR; TCRdb stores just in-frame clones and leaves some out. The sample holds about 2,500 clones, about 88% seen once. This entry comes from a study of immune evolution from preneoplasia to lung adenocarcinoma. Broader study findings: Normal lung had the highest top T cell clone frequencies. Clonality was highest in normal lung, lower in later-stage lesions apparently. Highest clonality occurred in KRAS-mutant, not EGFR-mutant or double wild-type, nodules.

The rearrangement joins TRBV27 to TRBJ1-1, with 7 bases identical to TRBD1. Sequencing used FFPE invasive lung adenocarcinoma tissue. This TCR was recovered from a person aged 70 to 85 with invasive lung adenocarcinoma. The CDR3 DNA sequence: TGTGCCAGCAGTTTATCCCCCCTTTCGACAGGGAGAAACACTGAAGCTTTCTTT. Residues: CASSLSPLSTGRNTEAFF.